This T cell receptor (beta chain) stems from a study of blood T cell repertoires in COVID-19. Those enrolled in Seattle joined during active infection and were followed longitudinally afterward. TCRdb keeps only in-frame clones here, not all; method: immunoSEQ multiplex PCR. The table shows more than 300,000 clones, with almost 90% occurring only once. The sample holds a few counts of this clone. Input material: peripheral blood. This clonotype was obtained from a woman aged 40 to 50 with COVID-19, enrolled during active disease.

In DNA form, the CDR3 reads TGTGCCAGCAGGGATCGTGAGGGGGCGCGGTCTGAAGCTTTCTTT. Protein: CASRDREGARSEAFF. V gene TRBV7-8 combines with J gene TRBJ1-1, with TRBD1 matching 7 bases. V shed 6 bases, J shed 6 bases, and the junction held 13 bases outside the gene matches. Looked up from germline, CDR1 is SGHVS and CDR2 is FQNEAQ. This CDR3 spans 15 amino acids.